This T cell receptor beta chain was observed in a study of blood T cell repertoires in COVID-19. Germline lookup yields CDR1 LGHDT and CDR2 YNNKEL (reference sequence). With 10 bases clipped from V and 12 bases from J, the junction kept 19 bases outside the gene matches. This CDR3 has 15 residues. Sequencing was performed with immunoSEQ multiplex PCR; in TCRdb, only in-frame clones are kept and a portion is missing. The profile shows about 14,000 clones, around 82% of them singletons. This TCR came from a woman in her sixties with acute or convalescent COVID-19. The V call is TRBV3-1 (or the pseudogene TRBV3-2), the J call TRBJ2-1; 9 nucleotides agree with TRBD1. Sequencing was carried out using peripheral blood. The CDR3 coding sequence is TGTGCCACCTCAGACCGGGACAGGGCGTTGATGGGGCAGTTCTTC. Translation gives CATSDRDRALMGQFF.